Listed below are T cell receptor beta chains from one sample, sequenced in a study of graft-versus-host responses after intestinal transplantation. Assay used: immunoSEQ multiplex PCR; TCRdb lists only in-frame clones, some missing. The data contain about 97,000 clones, 80% to 95% of them singletons. Sample: PBMCs, taken approximately 420 days after intestinal transplant. These receptors came from a human patient who received an intestinal transplant, so some T cells may come from the graft donor. CDR3s include the opening cysteine and the closing phenylalanine or tryptophan. The order of the fields is clone size, J gene, V gene, D gene, CDR3 DNA, CDR3 protein. A D gene is named only where the DNA matches it firmly. Rows give clone size only sometimes, using once, few, many, or a class for an expanded clone.

abundance: -; j_gene: TRBJ1-1; v_gene: TRBV27; d_gene: -; CDR3nt: TGTGCCAGCAGTTTTGTACGGGGCACTGAAGCTTTCTTT; CDR3aa: CASSFVRGTEAFF
abundance: -; j_gene: TRBJ1-1; v_gene: TRBV5-6; d_gene: -; CDR3nt: TGTGCCAGCAGCCTGGAACGCAGGGCTCAAAACACTGAAGCTTTCTTT; CDR3aa: CASSLERRAQNTEAFF
abundance: -; j_gene: TRBJ2-2; v_gene: TRBV27; d_gene: -; CDR3nt: TGTGCCAGCAGTTCACCCACACTGGGTGCCGGGGAGCTGTTTTTT; CDR3aa: CASSSPTLGAGELFF
abundance: -; j_gene: TRBJ1-2; v_gene: TRBV2; d_gene: -; CDR3nt: TGTGCCAGCTCAAAAGCGGTCCAAAACTATGGCTACACCTTC; CDR3aa: CASSKAVQNYGYTF
abundance: -; j_gene: TRBJ1-2; v_gene: TRBV6-1; d_gene: -; CDR3nt: TGTGCCAGCAGTGCCTCGCCGTATGGCTACACCTTC; CDR3aa: CASSASPYGYTF
abundance: -; j_gene: TRBJ2-7; v_gene: TRBV7-6; d_gene: -; CDR3nt: TGTGCCAGCAGCGACTCCTACGAGCAGTACTTC; CDR3aa: CASSDSYEQYF
abundance: -; j_gene: TRBJ1-2; v_gene: TRBV10-3; d_gene: TRBD1; CDR3nt: TGTGCCACGCCGACCGTAGGGACAGGGGATGGCTACACCTTC; CDR3aa: CATPTVGTGDGYTF
abundance: once; j_gene: TRBJ1-5; v_gene: TRBV18; d_gene: -; CDR3nt: TGTGCCAGCTCGGCGGGGAGCAATCAGCCCCAGCATTTT; CDR3aa: CASSAGSNQPQHF
abundance: -; j_gene: TRBJ2-5; v_gene: TRBV10-2; d_gene: -; CDR3nt: TGCGCCAGCAGTGCCCCCAGAGCCCAAGAGACCCAGTACTTC; CDR3aa: CASSAPRAQETQYF
abundance: -; j_gene: TRBJ1-3; v_gene: TRBV9; d_gene: TRBD1; CDR3nt: TGTGCCAGCAGCAAAGCCCGACAGGGGAAGGCTGGAAACACCATATATTTT; CDR3aa: CASSKARQGKAGNTIYF
abundance: once; j_gene: TRBJ1-1; v_gene: TRBV5-8; d_gene: -; CDR3nt: TGTGCCAGCAGCCGCCCAACCATACAGGGACTCTCTGAAGCTTTCTTT; CDR3aa: CASSRPTIQGLSEAFF
abundance: -; j_gene: TRBJ1-1; v_gene: TRBV9; d_gene: -; CDR3nt: TGTGCCAGCAGCGTAGGACAGACTACTGAAGCTTTCTTT; CDR3aa: CASSVGQTTEAFF
abundance: once; j_gene: TRBJ1-4; v_gene: TRBV5-1; d_gene: -; CDR3nt: TGCGCCAGCAGCTCGGGGGGAGCTAATGAAAAACTGTTTTTT; CDR3aa: CASSSGGANEKLFF
abundance: -; j_gene: TRBJ1-1; v_gene: TRBV29-1; d_gene: TRBD1; CDR3nt: TGCAGCGCCCTCGGGACAGGGGGACCGGGCACTGAAGCTTTCTTT; CDR3aa: CSALGTGGPGTEAFF
abundance: -; j_gene: TRBJ1-1; v_gene: TRBV18; d_gene: TRBD1; CDR3nt: TGTGCCAGCTCACCCCGGGACAGGAACACTGAAGCTTTCTTT; CDR3aa: CASSPRDRNTEAFF
abundance: once; j_gene: TRBJ2-3; v_gene: TRBV27; d_gene: TRBD2; CDR3nt: TGTGCCAGCGGGGGGGCAGATACGCAGTATTTT; CDR3aa: CASGGADTQYF
abundance: -; j_gene: TRBJ1-1; v_gene: TRBV27; d_gene: TRBD1; CDR3nt: TGTGCCAGCAGTTCGACAGGGAATGGTGCTGAAGCTTTCTTT; CDR3aa: CASSSTGNGAEAFF
abundance: once; j_gene: TRBJ1-1; v_gene: TRBV19; d_gene: TRBD1; CDR3nt: TGTGCCAGTAGAACAGGGGGCGCGGGCACTGAAGCTTTCTTT; CDR3aa: CASRTGGAGTEAFF
abundance: -; j_gene: TRBJ1-2; v_gene: TRBV27; d_gene: TRBD1; CDR3nt: TGTGCCAGCAGTCGGGGGGACAGCTTAGGCTATGGCTACACCTTC; CDR3aa: CASSRGDSLGYGYTF
abundance: -; j_gene: TRBJ1-1; v_gene: TRBV7-9; d_gene: -; CDR3nt: TGTGCCAGCAGCTCCCACGGGGGGCGGACTGAAGCTTTCTTT; CDR3aa: CASSSHGGRTEAFF
abundance: -; j_gene: TRBJ1-2; v_gene: TRBV9; d_gene: TRBD1; CDR3nt: TGTGCCAGCAGCTTACAGGGGGCGTCTAACTATGGCTACACCTTC; CDR3aa: CASSLQGASNYGYTF
abundance: -; j_gene: TRBJ1-5; v_gene: TRBV25-1; d_gene: -; CDR3nt: TGTGCCAGCAGTGAGTCGGGTTTGAGCAATCAGCCCCAGCATTTT; CDR3aa: CASSESGLSNQPQHF
abundance: once; j_gene: TRBJ2-5; v_gene: TRBV5-1; d_gene: TRBD2; CDR3nt: TGCGCCAGCAGCTTGGTGGCTAGCGGGGGGGCCGAGACCCAGTACTTC; CDR3aa: CASSLVASGGAETQYF
abundance: -; j_gene: TRBJ2-1; v_gene: TRBV29-1; d_gene: TRBD2; CDR3nt: TGCAGCGTTGAAGGTGCGGGACTAGCGGGGGGGCTCGAGCAGTTCTTC; CDR3aa: CSVEGAGLAGGLEQFF
abundance: -; j_gene: TRBJ2-7; v_gene: TRBV27; d_gene: -; CDR3nt: TGTGCCAGCAGTATTACAGGAGAACCCTACGAGCAGTACTTC; CDR3aa: CASSITGEPYEQYF
abundance: once; j_gene: TRBJ2-1; v_gene: TRBV4-2; d_gene: TRBD2; CDR3nt: TGTGCCAGCAGCCAAACTAGCGGGGGGGCCAATGAGCAGTTCTTC; CDR3aa: CASSQTSGGANEQFF
abundance: -; j_gene: TRBJ2-7; v_gene: TRBV18; d_gene: -; CDR3nt: TGTGCCAGCTCACCACTGGCCCCACTAGCCCAGAGCCCCTACGAGCAGTACTTC; CDR3aa: CASSPLAPLAQSPYEQYF
abundance: -; j_gene: TRBJ2-1; v_gene: TRBV5-6; d_gene: TRBD2; CDR3nt: TGTGCCAGCAGCTTGGACACTAGCGGGGCTGATGAGCAGTTCTTC; CDR3aa: CASSLDTSGADEQFF
abundance: -; j_gene: TRBJ2-3; v_gene: TRBV5-1; d_gene: -; CDR3nt: TGCGCCAGCAGCCCGTCGGGGAAGGGGCAGTATTTT; CDR3aa: CASSPSGKGQYF
abundance: -; j_gene: TRBJ2-1; v_gene: TRBV11-1; d_gene: TRBD2; CDR3nt: TGTGCCAGCAGCTTTGCGGGAGAATACAATGAGCAGTTCTTC; CDR3aa: CASSFAGEYNEQFF
abundance: -; j_gene: TRBJ1-6; v_gene: TRBV21-1; d_gene: -; CDR3nt: TGTGCCAGCAGCTCCCGGACAAGCTCCTATAATTCACCCCTCCACTTT; CDR3aa: CASSSRTSSYNSPLHF
abundance: -; j_gene: TRBJ2-3; v_gene: TRBV9; d_gene: -; CDR3nt: TGTGCCAGCAGCGTATCCTCCCCTGTAGATACGCAGTATTTT; CDR3aa: CASSVSSPVDTQYF
abundance: -; j_gene: TRBJ1-5; v_gene: TRBV10-1; d_gene: TRBD1; CDR3nt: TGCGCCCCCCAGGGGGGGGGCCCGATAAAGGGGCCCCAGCATTTT; CDR3aa: CAPQGGGPIKGPQHF
abundance: -; j_gene: TRBJ2-3; v_gene: TRBV5-4; d_gene: -; CDR3nt: TGTGCCAGCAGCCCAGGGTCGGCAGGGAGATCAGATACGCAGTATTTT; CDR3aa: CASSPGSAGRSDTQYF
abundance: -; j_gene: TRBJ2-7; v_gene: TRBV6-6; d_gene: -; CDR3nt: TGTGCCAGCAGTTATCCGGGGTCTCTCCTCTACGAGCAGTACTTC; CDR3aa: CASSYPGSLLYEQYF
abundance: -; j_gene: TRBJ1-1; v_gene: TRBV6-5; d_gene: -; CDR3nt: TGTGCCAGCAGTTCAGGGTGGACTGAAGCTTTCTTT; CDR3aa: CASSSGWTEAFF
abundance: -; j_gene: TRBJ2-5; v_gene: TRBV19; d_gene: -; CDR3nt: TGTGCCAGTAGTATGGGCATTCAAGAGACCCAGTACTTC; CDR3aa: CASSMGIQETQYF
abundance: -; j_gene: TRBJ2-7; v_gene: TRBV7-6; d_gene: -; CDR3nt: TGTGCCAGCAGCCCCCACATATCGGTAACCCACCAAGACTACGAGCAGTACTTC; CDR3aa: CASSPHISVTHQDYEQYF
abundance: -; j_gene: TRBJ2-2; v_gene: TRBV10-1; d_gene: -; CDR3nt: TGCGCCAGCGGGTGGAGGTCGGACGGGGAGCTGTTTTTT; CDR3aa: CASGWRSDGELFF
abundance: once; j_gene: TRBJ1-2; v_gene: TRBV11-2; d_gene: TRBD1; CDR3nt: TGTGCCAGCAGCCCGGGACAGGGGCCTAACTATGGCTACACCTTC; CDR3aa: CASSPGQGPNYGYTF
abundance: -; j_gene: TRBJ1-1; v_gene: TRBV6-6; d_gene: -; CDR3nt: TGTGCCAGCGGGGGGGGTCCGGCCACTGAAGCTTTCTTT; CDR3aa: CASGGGPATEAFF
abundance: -; j_gene: TRBJ2-7; v_gene: TRBV7-9; d_gene: -; CDR3nt: TGTGCCAGCAGCCGTAGGGGCTCCTACGAGCAGTACTTC; CDR3aa: CASSRRGSYEQYF
abundance: -; j_gene: TRBJ2-1; v_gene: TRBV6-1; d_gene: -; CDR3nt: TGTGCCACCAACGGGGGGCGGATAAATGAGCAGTTCTTC; CDR3aa: CATNGGRINEQFF
abundance: -; j_gene: TRBJ1-1; v_gene: TRBV5-8; d_gene: -; CDR3nt: TGTGCCAGCAGGGGTGAGGGGGAAGAAGCTTTCTTT; CDR3aa: CASRGEGEEAFF